This T cell receptor (beta chain) was found in a study of low-dose radiotherapy and immunotherapy resistance in tumors. Time point given: before trial treatment. Low-dose radiotherapy, low-dose cyclophosphamide, aspirin, ipilimumab and nivolumab were all given to the donors. There are many counts of this clonotype. TRAV- and TRBV-specific primers were used for first-strand cDNA, which covered alpha and beta chains. The authors ran around 18 PCR cycles to amplify TCRs with a constant-region primer and V-primer adapter. MiXCR was run by TCRdb on the reads, yielding one entry per CDR3 protein. Of approximately 70,000 distinct CDR3 sequences listed, 30% to 40% are singletons. This CDR3 region has 15 residues. Germline V gene sequence: CDR1 SEHNR, CDR2 FQNEAQ (reference sequence). V was clipped by 1 base and J by 6 bases, with 14 bases between them.

V and J are TRBV7-9 and TRBJ2-3; the D is unclear. Here the sequenced sample was PBMCs, taken before treatment. The receptor was isolated from a female donor with ovarian cancer. The CDR3 coding sequence is TGTGCCAGCAGCTTAGGGGTGCAGATGGGGGATACGCAGTATTTT. Its translation is CASSLGVQMGDTQYF.